Following are 24 T cell receptor beta chains from one sample sequenced in a study of human T cells and chemical hapten exposure. TCRdb fed the RACE reads into MiXCR, producing one record per CDR3 protein. The table shows 150,000 to 200,000 distinct CDR3 sequences, with about a fifth occurring only once. Time point defined: patch test 1, 2 weeks after DPC sensitization. Treatment meaning: therapeutic diphenylcyclopropenone sensitization with weekly scalp DPC. Material: whole blood, obtained in connection with sensitization to the hapten diphenylcyclopropenone (DPC). The receptors originated from a woman in her fifties or sixties with alopecia areata. Some clones in this sample may be carry-over from other donors' samples.

This clonotype was detected only a few times. The V and J genes are TRBV20-1 and TRBJ2-7, with D perhaps matching TRBD2 (5 bases). Trimming cost V 3 bases and J 3 bases, with 15 bases left between them. Germline V lookup: CDR1 DFQATT, CDR2 SNEGSKA (reference sequence). The CDR3 has 14 residues. The CDR3: CSASSPEGFYEQYF. CDR3 DNA: TGCAGTGCTAGTTCGCCTGAGGGTTTCTACGAGCAGTACTTC.

The CDR3 DNA follows: TGTGCCAGCTCACCACGATTAACAGGGGAGAAGAATGGCTACACCTTC. It translates to CASSPRLTGEKNGYTF. The chain links TRBV18 to TRBJ1-2; 7 bases fit TRBD1. The CDR3 consists of 16 residues. Germline V gives CDR1 KGHSH, CDR2 LQKENI. J lost 6 bases, V lost 1 base, and 11 bases had no gene match.

This clonotype was observed a handful of times. Written as DNA, the CDR3 is TGTGCCTGGAGTTTAGGAGGGGTACCCCGGCGGGAGACCCAGTACTTC. It encodes CAWSLGGVPRRETQYF. This chain connects TRBV30 to TRBJ2-5; tentative D call: TRBD2 (6 bases). The CDR3 sequence is 16 residues long. V dropped 2 bases and J dropped 5 bases, with 21 bases sitting between them. Germline V gene sequence: CDR1 GTSNPN, CDR2 SVGIG (reference sequence). Full variable domain (missing parts from reference TRBV30 and TRBJ2-5): SQTIHQWPATLVQPVGSPLSLECTVEGTSNPNLYWYRQAAGRGLQLLFYSVGIGQISSEVPQNLSASRPQDRQFILSSKKLLLSDSGFYLCAWSLGGVPRRETQYFGPGTRLLVL.

In this sample, this clonotype turned up many times. This rearrangement joins TRBV2 to TRBJ1-3, with D uncertain. Trimming took off 6 bases at V and 0 bases at J, with 12 bases between the two ends. The CDR3 runs to 15 residues. Germline V gene sequence: CDR1 SNHLY, CDR2 FYNNEI. The CDR3 DNA follows: TGTGCCAGCAGCAGAGAACCTCGCTCTGGAAACACCATATATTTT. As protein: CASSREPRSGNTIYF.

The chain links TRBV10-3 to TRBJ2-1; possibly TRBD1 for D (6 bases). CDR3 length: 14 amino acids. V lost 5 bases to trimming and J lost 7 bases, with 15 bases between them. CDR1 ENHRY and CDR2 SYGVKD come from the germline V gene. The CDR3 here is CAISPTQGSNEQFF. The CDR3 DNA follows: TGTGCCATCAGTCCTACACAGGGTTCAAATGAGCAGTTCTTC.

As to this clonotype: Being one base from a much bigger clone, this may be a read error. The chain's CDR3 is CASSLAEGTGELFF. The CDR3 DNA sequence: TGTGCCAGCAGCTTAGCGGAGGGCACCGGGGAGCTGTTTTTT. J is TRBJ2-2 and V is TRBV7-6, with D possibly being TRBD2 (6 bases). CDR1 and CDR2 (germline): SGHVS, FNYEAQ. This CDR3 has 14 residues. Trimming stripped 0 bases from V and 4 bases from J, with 6 bases between. The variable domain in full, with the rest retrieved from reference TRBV7-6 and TRBJ2-2, is GAGVSQSPRYKVTKRGQDVALRCDPISGHVSLYWYRQALGQGPEFLTYFNYEAQQDKSGLPNDRFSAERPEGSISTLTIQRTEQRDSAMYRCASSLAEGTGELFFGEGSRLTVL.

This sequence joins TRBV7-8 and TRBJ2-1; 10 bases are a match to TRBD2. J gave up 2 bases and V 5 bases, and 15 bases lay outside the gene matches. The CDR3 runs to 19 residues. Germline CDR1 reads SGHVS; CDR2 reads FQNEAQ. The CDR3 DNA is TGTGCCAGCAGCGCGGCGGGGACTAGCGAACAACGCCCCTACAATGAGCAGTTCTTC. Translating it yields CASSAAGTSEQRPYNEQFF.

This clonotype was seen at least ten times. The chain joins TRBV15 to TRBJ2-3, with 8 nucleotides matching TRBD2. V was clipped by 4 bases and J by 4 bases; unmatched bases: 7. The CDR3 runs to 15 residues. Germline V gene data show CDR1 as LNHNV and CDR2 as YYDKDF (reference sequence). For the CDR3, the DNA is TGTGCCACCAGCAACATTAGCGGGACTTCAGATACGCAGTATTTT. Translated: CATSNISGTSDTQYF.

The chain carries TRBV20-1 and TRBJ2-3; TRBD2 agrees at 9 bases. The CDR3 spans 15 residues. CDR1 and CDR2 (germline): DFQATT, SNEGSKA (reference sequence). With V trimmed by 4 bases and J by 6 bases, 11 bases remained unmatched. The CDR3 region has the DNA TGCAGTGCTAAGCCGGGACTAGCCCTAAGGGATACGCAGTATTTT. It is translated as CSAKPGLALRDTQYF.

The table lists this clonotype with a few counts. The chain joins TRBV29-1 to TRBJ2-7; 9 bases fit TRBD1. The CDR3 has 14 amino acids. Germline V CDR1 and CDR2: SQVTM, ANQGSEA. With 6 bases clipped from V and 1 base from J, the junction kept 7 bases outside the gene matches. CDR3 in DNA: TGCAGCGTCGCCGGGACAGGGAATTCCTACGAGCAGTACTTC. Translated: CSVAGTGNSYEQYF.

This clonotype was picked up a small number of times. The chain links TRBV7-9 to TRBJ1-2; D gene unclear. V dropped 6 bases and J dropped 8 bases, with 16 bases sitting between them. In germline, CDR1 is SEHNR, CDR2 FQNEAQ (reference sequence). This CDR3 is built from 13 residues. CDR3 amino acids: CASRRTIGRGYTF. CDR3 bases: TGTGCCAGCAGACGAACGATAGGGAGAGGCTACACCTTC.

Details on this clonotype: Being one base from a much bigger clone, this may be a read error. The chain carries TRBV9 and TRBJ1-6; D is perhaps TRBD1 (6 bases). Per germline, CDR1 SGDLS and CDR2 YYNGEE. This CDR3 has 15 residues. The CDR3 region is CASNVASGGNSPLHF. CDR3 DNA sequence: TGTGCCAGCAACGTAGCGTCCGGGGGCAATTCACCCCTCCACTTT. The full variable domain, with the rest looked up from reference TRBV9 and TRBJ1-6, is DSGVTQTPKHLITATGQRVTLRCSPRSGDLSVYWYQQSLDQGLQFLIQYYNGEERAKGNILERFSAQQFPDLHSELNLSSLELGDSALYFCASNVASGGNSPLHFGNGTRLTVT.

The chain couples TRBV29-1 to TRBJ1-1; TRBD1 matches 7 bases. Germline assignment: CDR1 SQVTM and CDR2 ANQGSEA. This CDR3 is built from 12 residues. V lost 3 bases, J lost 11 bases, and 9 bases stayed unmatched. The DNA for the CDR3 is TGCAGCGTTGATAACCAGGGGGTTGGTGCTTTCTTT. It encodes CSVDNQGVGAFF.

CDR3 sequence reads: CASSDHRQSRQPQHF. CDR3 DNA sequence: TGTGCCAGCAGTGACCACCGACAGTCTCGGCAGCCCCAGCATTTT. This chain connects TRBV6-6 to TRBJ1-5; weak D call: TRBD1 (5 bases). This CDR3 region has 15 residues. V was trimmed by 5 bases and J by 7 bases, leaving 18 bases between them. CDR1 and CDR2 (germline): MNHNY, SVGAGI (reference sequence).

This clonotype was counted between two and nine times. The chain joins TRBV10-3 to TRBJ2-2, with D hard to call. The CDR3 consists of 15 residues. The germline V gene encodes CDR1 ENHRY and CDR2 SYGVKD. Between the trimmed V and J ends, which lost 0 bases and 1 base, there was a span of 6 bases. CDR3 region: CAISESRRNTGELFF. The CDR3 nucleotides are TGTGCCATCAGTGAGTCGCGGAGGAACACCGGGGAGCTGTTTTTT.

This clonotype came up a few times. The chain recombines TRBV27 with TRBJ1-4; 7 bases align to TRBD1. CDR1 and CDR2 (germline): MNHEY, SMNVEV (reference sequence). This CDR3 has 15 residues. The V gene end was trimmed by 6 bases and the J gene end by 4 bases; junction bases not matched to a gene: 8. As DNA, the CDR3 is TGTGCCAGCAGGATCCCAGGGGGTCTTAATGAAAAACTGTTTTTT. This codes for CASRIPGGLNEKLFF. Complete variable domain (other parts from reference TRBV27 and TRBJ1-4): EAQVTQNPRYLITVTGKKLTVTCSQNMNHEYMSWYRQDPGLGLRQIYYSMNVEVTDKGDVPEGYKVSRKEKRNFPLILESPSPNQTSLYFCASRIPGGLNEKLFFGSGTQLSVL.

This clonotype was picked up many times. The rearrangement joins TRBV29-1 to TRBJ2-4; the D gene is possibly TRBD2 (5 bases). The ends were cut back, 7 bases at V and 3 bases at J, with 13 bases in the middle. The CDR3 spans 13 residues. Germline lookup yields CDR1 SQVTM and CDR2 ANQGSEA. Here the CDR3 reads CSARFGLKNIQYF. In DNA form, the CDR3 reads TGCAGCGCACGGTTCGGACTCAAAAACATTCAGTACTTC.

The CDR3 nucleotides are TGTGCCAGCAGCTTAGGGGACAGGGGAAAGGAGCAGTTCTTC. The encoded protein is CASSLGDRGKEQFF. V and J are TRBV13 and TRBJ2-1; 9 bases fit TRBD1. The CDR3 is 14 amino acids. CDR1 and CDR2 from the germline V gene are PRHDT and FYEKMQ (reference sequence). V lost 0 bases and J lost 10; bases outside the gene matches: 4.

This clonotype was counted between two and nine times. J is TRBJ2-1 and V is TRBV12-5, with D perhaps matching TRBD2 (6 bases). The CDR3 has 16 residues. Germline CDR1 is LGHNT and CDR2 is FRNRAP. The germline V and J ends were trimmed by 2 bases and 9 bases, with 20 bases remaining between them. DNA of the CDR3: TGTGCTAGTGGTTTGTACGGTGCGGAGGGTTGGGGTGAGCAGTTCTTC. This codes for CASGLYGAEGWGEQFF.

This clonotype has a handful of counts. The chain uses TRBV28 and TRBJ1-5, with a weak D call TRBD1 (5 bases). V lost 3 bases to trimming and J lost 0 bases, with 12 bases between them. The CDR3 has 16 amino acids. The germline V gene has CDR1 MDHEN and CDR2 SYDVKM. The CDR3 nucleotides are TGTGCCAGCAGTTTTTCGTCGGGGGGTAGCAATCAGCCCCAGCATTTT. Amino acid sequence: CASSFSSGGSNQPQHF.

The chain joins TRBV5-1 to TRBJ2-2; 9 nucleotides align to TRBD1. Germline CDR1 is SGHRS and CDR2 is YFSETQ. This CDR3 comprises 15 residues. Trimming removed 0 bases from V and 4 bases from J; junction bases left unmatched: 1. The DNA for the CDR3 is TGCGCCAGCAGCTTGGAGGGACAGGGCACCGGGGAGCTGTTTTTT. Protein product: CASSLEGQGTGELFF.

This chain connects TRBV5-1 to TRBJ2-1; D may match TRBD1 or TRBD2 (5 bases each). V was clipped by 3 bases and J by 6 bases, with 13 bases between them. Germline V CDR1 and CDR2: SGHRS, YFSETQ. CDR3 length equals 14 residues. The chain's CDR3 is CASSWGPGGNEQFF. The CDR3 DNA reads as TGCGCCAGCAGCTGGGGCCCTGGAGGCAATGAGCAGTTCTTC. The whole variable domain, filled in from reference TRBV5-1 and TRBJ2-1, reads KAGVTQTPRYLIKTRGQQVTLSCSPISGHRSVSWYQQTPGQGLQFLFEYFSETQRNKGNFPGRFSGRQFSNSRSEMNVSTLELGDSALYLCASSWGPGGNEQFFGPGTRLTVL.

This clonotype has more than one count but fewer than ten. The rearrangement uses TRBV4-2 and TRBJ1-1, with 12 positions matching TRBD1. The CDR3 has 14 amino acids. Germline V gives CDR1 LGHNA, CDR2 YNFKEQ. The V and J ends lost 6 bases and 8 bases, in that order; junction bases with no gene match: 7. Written as DNA, the CDR3 is TGTGCCAGCAGTCGGGGGACAGGGGGCTCCGAAGCTTTCTTT. Translated, it gives CASSRGTGGSEAFF.

This chain connects TRBV20-1 to TRBJ2-7; TRBD2 matches 8 bases. The CDR3 covers 13 residues. In germline, CDR1 is DFQATT, CDR2 SNEGSKA (reference sequence). V was pared by 6 bases and J by 1 base, with 5 bases of the junction left unmatched. This chain's CDR3 is CSAPLAGSYEQYF. CDR3 DNA sequence: TGCAGTGCCCCCCTAGCGGGTTCCTACGAGCAGTACTTC.